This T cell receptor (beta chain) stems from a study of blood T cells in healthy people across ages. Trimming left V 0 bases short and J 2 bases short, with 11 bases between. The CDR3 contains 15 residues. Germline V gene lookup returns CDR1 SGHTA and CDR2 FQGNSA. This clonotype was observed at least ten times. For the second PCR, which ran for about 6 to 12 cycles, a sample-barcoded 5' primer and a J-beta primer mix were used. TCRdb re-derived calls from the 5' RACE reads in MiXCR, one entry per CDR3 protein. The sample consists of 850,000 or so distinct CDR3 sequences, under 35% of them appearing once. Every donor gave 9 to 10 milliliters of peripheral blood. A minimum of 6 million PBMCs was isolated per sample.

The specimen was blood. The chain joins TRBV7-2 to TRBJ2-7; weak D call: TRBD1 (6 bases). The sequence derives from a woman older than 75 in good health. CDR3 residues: CASSLAAGVAYEQYF. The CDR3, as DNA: TGTGCCAGCAGCTTAGCGGCAGGGGTCGCCTACGAGCAGTACTTC.